These 17 T cell receptor beta chains share one sample of origin, sequenced in a study of T cells in Graves' hyperthyroidism and ophthalmopathy. From RNA transcripts, TCR beta CDR3 regions were amplified. The HTBI set primed first-round TCR CDR3 RT-PCR. TCRdb used MiXCR to reprocess the multiplex PCR reads, holding one entry per CDR3 protein. The table records 480,000 or so distinct CDR3 sequences, roughly 45% of them present only once. The sequenced material came from peripheral blood or thyroid tissue (not recorded which). The source is an adult woman with Graves' disease, either hyperthyroidism or ophthalmopathy (not recorded which).

The chain combines TRBV24-1 with TRBJ1-2, with a possible D match to TRBD1 (6 bases). Per the germline V gene, CDR1 is KGHDR and CDR2 is SFDVKD. The CDR3 totals 17 residues. Trimming removed 1 base from V and 2 bases from J, with 16 bases in between. The CDR3 nucleotides are TGTGCCACCAGTGATTTCGCGGGGGCGCGGGGGAACTATGGCTACACCTTC. It specifies CATSDFAGARGNYGYTF.

This clonotype has a count of ten or more. This chain uses TRBV6-2 or TRBV6-3 with TRBJ2-5; the match to TRBD2 covers 8 bases. The junction had 6 bases not matched to a gene; V was cut back by 2 bases and J by 1 base. This CDR3 spans 16 amino acids. Germline loops: CDR1 MNHEY, CDR2 SVGEGT. DNA for the CDR3: TGTGCCAGCAGTTACGGCGCGGGAGGTGCCCAAGAGACCCAGTACTTC. Amino acids: CASSYGAGGAQETQYF.

This clonotype has a count of ten or more. V gene TRBV20-1 combines with J gene TRBJ2-7, with TRBD2 matching 9 bases. This CDR3 spans 13 amino acids. V was pared by 3 bases and J by 4 bases, with 4 bases of the junction left unmatched. Germline loops: CDR1 DFQATT, CDR2 SNEGSKA (reference sequence). The CDR3 here is CSASSGRNYEQYF. In DNA form, the CDR3 reads TGCAGTGCTAGCAGCGGGAGGAATTACGAGCAGTACTTC.

The chain uses TRBV7-6 and TRBJ1-1; the match to TRBD1 covers 7 bases. Trimming cost V 0 bases and J 3 bases; bases outside gene matches: 7. The CDR3 covers 16 residues. Germline loops: CDR1 SGHVS, CDR2 FNYEAQ. CDR3 residues: CASSLAGGYGYTEAFF. CDR3 nucleotide sequence: TGTGCCAGCAGCTTAGCAGGGGGCTATGGCTACACTGAAGCTTTCTTT.

This clonotype was detected many times. This chain connects TRBV20-1 to TRBJ2-7, with TRBD1 as a possible D gene (5 bases). This CDR3 contains 14 residues. Trimming took off 3 bases at V and 2 bases at J, with 14 bases between the two ends. CDR1 and CDR2 (germline): DFQATT, SNEGSKA (reference sequence). The CDR3 DNA follows: TGCAGTGCTAGCCACTCCTTAGGGGCCTACGAGCAGTACTTC. Translated: CSASHSLGAYEQYF.

This chain joins TRBV20-1 and TRBJ2-5; D call uncertain. Germline V gene lookup returns CDR1 DFQATT and CDR2 SNEGSKA (reference sequence). This CDR3 contains 14 residues. The V and J ends lost 0 bases and 1 base respectively, with 9 bases between them. DNA for the CDR3: TGCAGTGCTAGAGATACCAGCAGCCAAGAGACCCAGTACTTC. Its protein is CSARDTSSQETQYF.

The chain recombines TRBV7-9 with TRBJ2-5; 10 nucleotides agree with TRBD1. V dropped 5 bases and J dropped 5; count of bases not matched to a gene: 14. CDR1 and CDR2 (germline): SEHNR, FQNEAQ (reference sequence). The CDR3 covers 17 residues. CDR3: CASSPRTGGGNKETQYF. For the CDR3, the DNA is TGTGCCAGCAGCCCGAGGACAGGGGGAGGTAATAAGGAGACCCAGTACTTC.

This clonotype was detected many times. This chain connects TRBV19 to TRBJ1-5; D gene unclear. This CDR3 is built from 14 residues. Between the trimmed V and J ends, which lost 5 bases and 0 bases, there was a span of 8 bases. Germline V gene lookup returns CDR1 LNHDA and CDR2 SQIVND (reference sequence). The CDR3 DNA reads as TGTGCCAGTAGTCGCAGATATAGCAATCAGCCCCAGCATTTT. Amino acid sequence: CASSRRYSNQPQHF.

J is TRBJ2-7 and V is TRBV7-8; a weak D match, TRBD2 (6 bases). With 8 bases removed from V and 6 bases from J, the gap between germline ends came to 17 bases. The CDR3 contains 13 residues. From germline, CDR1 is SGHVS and CDR2 FQNEAQ. This CDR3 is CASRWDSQREQYF. CDR3 bases: TGTGCCAGCCGCTGGGACTCCCAGCGCGAGCAGTACTTC.

V is TRBV29-1 and J is TRBJ1-1; no clear D. There are 13 residues in the CDR3. Germline values: CDR1 SQVTM, CDR2 ANQGSEA. V lost 5 bases and J 4 bases, leaving 14 bases between the germline ends. The CDR3 sequence is CSVRGPPGTEAFF. CDR3 sequence (DNA): TGCAGCGTTAGAGGACCACCGGGCACTGAAGCTTTCTTT.

Details on this clonotype: This may be a read error, as it is one base from a much larger clone. V is TRBV20-1 and J is TRBJ2-7; a possible D gene is TRBD2 (5 bases). The CDR3 sequence is 13 residues long. Germline CDR1 DFQATT, CDR2 SNEGSKA (reference sequence). V was trimmed by 2 bases and J by 7 bases, leaving 15 bases between them. DNA of the CDR3: TGCAGTGCTAGAAGCGGCCCGGGCCGGGAGCAGTACTTC. Protein product: CSARSGPGREQYF.

Note on this clonotype: A much larger clone differs by one base, so this may be a read error. The chain recombines TRBV20-1 with TRBJ2-2; 7 bases line up with TRBD1. CDR3 length: 15 residues. CDR1 DFQATT and CDR2 SNEGSKA come from the germline V gene (reference sequence). CDR3: CSARGQGKNTGEPFF. The CDR3 DNA reads as TGCAGTGCTAGAGGACAGGGCAAGAACACCGGGGAGCCGTTTTTT.

Concerning this clonotype itself: Likely a read error: the CDR3 ends without its conserved phenylalanine or tryptophan. Because the CDR3's place on the DNA is in doubt, the DNA is left out and the CDR3 is given as listed by TCRdb. The V call is TRBV11-2, the J call TRBJ1-3; no DNA check was done on the table's D call, TRBD1. Germline CDR1 and CDR2: SGHAT and FQNNGV. A total of 10 residues make up the CDR3, ends included. The CDR3 loop reads CASSSRQAIR.

There are a few counts of this clonotype. The CDR3 loop is CASSERSELTGELFF. The CDR3 DNA follows: TGTGCCAGCAGTGAACGGTCGGAGCTCACCGGGGAGCTGTTTTTT. The rearrangement links TRBV6-1 to TRBJ2-2; no clear D. Germline values: CDR1 MNHNS, CDR2 SASEGT. V dropped 2 bases and J dropped 4 bases, with 11 bases sitting between them. The CDR3 runs to 15 residues.

In DNA form, the CDR3 reads TGTGCCAGCAGTTTGGGACTAGCGGGAGTTCCCTCCACCGGGGAGCTGTTTTTT. As protein: CASSLGLAGVPSTGELFF. V and J are TRBV11-2 and TRBJ2-2, with 14 positions matching TRBD2. Germline V CDR1 and CDR2: SGHAT, FQNNGV. This CDR3 is built from 18 residues. The V and J ends lost 6 bases and 4 bases, in that order; junction bases with no gene match: 10. Full variable domain (outside the CDR3, taken from reference TRBV11-2 and TRBJ2-2): EAGVAQSPRYKIIEKRQSVAFWCNPISGHATLYWYQQILGQGPKLLIQFQNNGVVDDSQLPKDRFSAERLKGVDSTLKIQPAKLEDSAVYLCASSLGLAGVPSTGELFFGEGSRLTVL.

V is TRBV7-9 and J is TRBJ1-5; D might be TRBD1 (6 bases). Looked up from germline, CDR1 is SEHNR and CDR2 is FQNEAQ (reference sequence). This CDR3 comprises 17 residues. The V and J ends lost 1 base and 4 bases respectively, with 17 bases between them. CDR3 residues: CASSLGGGAGANQPQHF. CDR3 DNA: TGTGCCAGCAGCTTAGGGGGTGGGGCAGGGGCTAATCAGCCCCAGCATTTT.

The chain couples TRBV5-1 to TRBJ2-7; possible D gene TRBD2, 7 bases. The CDR3 totals 14 residues. Trimming shortened V by 7 bases and J by 2 bases, and 16 bases separated the two germline ends. The germline CDR1 and CDR2 sequences are SGHRS and YFSETQ. CDR3 residues: CASANPGGPYEQYF. CDR3 in DNA: TGCGCCAGCGCAAACCCGGGGGGCCCCTACGAGCAGTACTTC.